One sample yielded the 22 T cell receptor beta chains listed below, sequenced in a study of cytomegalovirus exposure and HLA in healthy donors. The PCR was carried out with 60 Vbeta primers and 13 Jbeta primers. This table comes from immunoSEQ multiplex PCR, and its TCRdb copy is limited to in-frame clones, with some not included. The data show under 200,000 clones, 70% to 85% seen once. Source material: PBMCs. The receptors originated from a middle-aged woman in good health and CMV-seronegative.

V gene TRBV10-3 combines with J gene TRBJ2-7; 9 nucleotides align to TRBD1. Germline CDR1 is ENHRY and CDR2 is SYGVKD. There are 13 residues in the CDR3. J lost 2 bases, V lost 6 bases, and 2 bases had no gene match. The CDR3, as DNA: TGTGCCATCAGGGGGACAGGGACCTACGAGCAGTACTTC. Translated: CAIRGTGTYEQYF.

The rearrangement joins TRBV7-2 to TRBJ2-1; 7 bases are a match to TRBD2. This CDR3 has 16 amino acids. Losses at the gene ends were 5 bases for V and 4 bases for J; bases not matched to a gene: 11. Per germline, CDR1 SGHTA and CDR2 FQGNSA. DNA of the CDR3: TGTGCCAGCAGCCCCCCCCCTAGCGGTCTTTACAATGAGCAGTTCTTC. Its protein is CASSPPPSGLYNEQFF.

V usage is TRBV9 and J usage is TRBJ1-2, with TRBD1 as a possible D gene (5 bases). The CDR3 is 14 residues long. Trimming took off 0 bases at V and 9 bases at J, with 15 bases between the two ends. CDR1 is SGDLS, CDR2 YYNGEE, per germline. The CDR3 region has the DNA TGTGCCAGCAGCGTAGAGAAGGGGCTGAGAAGCTACACCTTC. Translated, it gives CASSVEKGLRSYTF.

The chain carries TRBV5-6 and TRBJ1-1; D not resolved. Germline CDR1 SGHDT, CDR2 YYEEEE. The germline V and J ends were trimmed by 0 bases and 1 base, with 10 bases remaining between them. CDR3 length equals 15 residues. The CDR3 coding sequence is TGTGCCAGCAGCTTGGAGATAGTGAGGAACACTGAAGCTTTCTTT. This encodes CASSLEIVRNTEAFF.

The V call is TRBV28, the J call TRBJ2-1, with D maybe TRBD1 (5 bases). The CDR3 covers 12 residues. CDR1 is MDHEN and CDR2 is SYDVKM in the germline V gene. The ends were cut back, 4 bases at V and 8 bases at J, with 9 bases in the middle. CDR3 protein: CASSSQGYEQFF. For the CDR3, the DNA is TGTGCCAGCAGTTCGCAGGGCTATGAGCAGTTCTTC.

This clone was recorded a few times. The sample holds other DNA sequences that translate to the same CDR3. This CDR3 reads CASSISGFGYTF. CDR3 nucleotide sequence: TGTGCCAGTAGCATTTCAGGGTTTGGCTACACCTTC. The rearrangement links TRBV19 to TRBJ1-2, with D possibly TRBD1 on 5 matching bases. Germline lookup yields CDR1 LNHDA and CDR2 SQIVND (reference sequence). The V end lost 6 bases, the J end lost 7 bases, and 12 bases lay between the germline ends. This CDR3 comprises 12 residues.

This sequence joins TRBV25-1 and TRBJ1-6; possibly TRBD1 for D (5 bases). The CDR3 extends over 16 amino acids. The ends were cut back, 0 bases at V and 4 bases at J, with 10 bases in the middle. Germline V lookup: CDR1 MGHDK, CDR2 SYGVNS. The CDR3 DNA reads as TGTGCCAGCAGTGAATACCCAGGGAAATATAATTCACCCCTCCACTTT. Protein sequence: CASSEYPGKYNSPLHF.

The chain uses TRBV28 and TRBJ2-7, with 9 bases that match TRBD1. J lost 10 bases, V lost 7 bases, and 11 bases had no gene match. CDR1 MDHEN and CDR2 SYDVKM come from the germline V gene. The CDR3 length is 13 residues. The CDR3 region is CASTSRDRDFQYF. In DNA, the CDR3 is TGTGCCAGCACCAGCCGGGACAGGGACTTTCAGTACTTC.

Here the CDR3 DNA reads TGTGCCAGCAGCTTACCTTACAGGGGTGAGGCTTTCTTT. Protein: CASSLPYRGEAFF. This rearrangement joins TRBV5-6 to TRBJ1-1; the match to TRBD1 covers 7 bases. J lost 11 bases, V lost 2 bases, and 9 bases had no gene match. The CDR3 totals 13 residues. Germline V gives CDR1 SGHDT, CDR2 YYEEEE.

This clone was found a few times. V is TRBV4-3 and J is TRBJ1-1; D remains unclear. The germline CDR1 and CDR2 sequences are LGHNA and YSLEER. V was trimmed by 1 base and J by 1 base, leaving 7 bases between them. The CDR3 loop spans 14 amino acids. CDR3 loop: CASSQGGQNTEAFF. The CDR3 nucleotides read TGCGCCAGCAGCCAAGGAGGGCAGAACACTGAAGCTTTCTTT.

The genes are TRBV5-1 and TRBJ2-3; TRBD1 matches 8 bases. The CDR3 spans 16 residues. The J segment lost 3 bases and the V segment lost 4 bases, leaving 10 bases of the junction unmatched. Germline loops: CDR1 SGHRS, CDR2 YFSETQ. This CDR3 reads CASSPDRGRSTDTQYF. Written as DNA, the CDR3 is TGCGCCAGCAGCCCCGACAGGGGCCGATCAACAGATACGCAGTATTTT.

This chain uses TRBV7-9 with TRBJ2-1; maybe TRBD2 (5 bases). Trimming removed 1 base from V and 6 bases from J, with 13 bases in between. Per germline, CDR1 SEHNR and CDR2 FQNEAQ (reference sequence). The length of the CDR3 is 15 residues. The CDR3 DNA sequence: TGTGCCAGCAGCTTAGTAGGCAGCGGTGGCAATGAGCAGTTCTTC. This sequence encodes CASSLVGSGGNEQFF.

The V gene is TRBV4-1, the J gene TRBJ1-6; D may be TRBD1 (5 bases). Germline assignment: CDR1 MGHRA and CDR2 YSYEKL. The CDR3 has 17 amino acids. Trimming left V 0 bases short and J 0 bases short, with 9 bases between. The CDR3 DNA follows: TGCGCCAGCAGCCAAGATTTGCAGGGCTCCTATAATTCACCCCTCCACTTT. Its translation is CASSQDLQGSYNSPLHF.

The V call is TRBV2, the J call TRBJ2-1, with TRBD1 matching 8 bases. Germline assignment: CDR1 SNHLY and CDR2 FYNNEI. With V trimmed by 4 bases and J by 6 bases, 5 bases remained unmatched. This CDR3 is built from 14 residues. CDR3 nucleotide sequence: TGTGCCAGCAGTGGGCAGGGGGCGCTCAATGAGCAGTTCTTC. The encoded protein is CASSGQGALNEQFF.

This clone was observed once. In DNA, the CDR3 is TGTGCCAGCAGTTTAGAGACAGGGGGAACCGAGCAGTACTTC. It translates to CASSLETGGTEQYF. The chain combines TRBV28 with TRBJ2-7; 9 bases agree with TRBD1. The ends lost 2 bases at V and 6 bases at J; junction bases unmatched: 5. CDR1 is MDHEN, CDR2 SYDVKM, per germline. The CDR3 consists of 14 residues.

In nucleotides, the CDR3 is TGCGCCAGCAGCCAGCTAAACTCCGGGACAGGGTCCTACGATACGCAGTATTTT. Protein product: CASSQLNSGTGSYDTQYF. The rearrangement uses TRBV4-1 and TRBJ2-3; 9 bases match TRBD1. With 3 bases clipped from V and 6 bases from J, the junction kept 16 bases outside the gene matches. Germline lookup yields CDR1 MGHRA and CDR2 YSYEKL. This CDR3 contains 18 residues.

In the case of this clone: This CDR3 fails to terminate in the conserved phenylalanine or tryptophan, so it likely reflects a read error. The CDR3 DNA is TGCGCCAGCAGCGCCCCCCGGGGGACCGGGAAGGATACGCAGTATGTT. Protein product: CASSAPRGTGKDTQYV. The chain joins TRBV5-1 to TRBJ2-3; TRBD2 is a possible D gene (6 bases). The V end was cut by 4 bases, the J end by 6 bases, with 21 bases between. The CDR3 length is 16 residues. CDR1 is SGHRS and CDR2 is YFSETQ in the germline V gene.

In nucleotides, the CDR3 is TGTGCCAGCGCCGTCAGGCTTACCTACGAGCAGTACTTC. It codes for CASAVRLTYEQYF. J is TRBJ2-7 and V is TRBV27; D is ambiguous. CDR3 length equals 13 residues. The germline gives CDR1 MNHEY, CDR2 SMNVEV (reference sequence). V dropped 8 bases and J dropped 2 bases, with 13 bases sitting between them.

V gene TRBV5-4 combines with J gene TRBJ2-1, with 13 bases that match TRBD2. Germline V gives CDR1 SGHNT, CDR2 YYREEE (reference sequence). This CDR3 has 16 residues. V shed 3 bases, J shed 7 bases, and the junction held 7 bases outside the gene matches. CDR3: CASSSRTSGSLNEQFF. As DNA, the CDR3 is TGTGCCAGCAGCTCTCGGACTAGCGGGAGCCTTAATGAGCAGTTCTTC.

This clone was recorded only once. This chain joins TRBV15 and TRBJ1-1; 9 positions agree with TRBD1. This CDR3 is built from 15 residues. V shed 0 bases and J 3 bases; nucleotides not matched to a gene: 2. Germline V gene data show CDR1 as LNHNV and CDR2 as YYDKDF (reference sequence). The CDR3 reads CATSRDRQGDTEAFF. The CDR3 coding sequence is TGTGCCACCAGCAGAGATCGACAGGGGGACACTGAAGCTTTCTTT.

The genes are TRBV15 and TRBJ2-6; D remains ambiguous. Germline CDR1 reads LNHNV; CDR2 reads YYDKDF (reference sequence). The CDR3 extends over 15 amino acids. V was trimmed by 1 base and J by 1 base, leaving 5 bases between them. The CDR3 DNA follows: TGTGCCACCAGCAGAGGGGCATCTGGGGCCAACGTCCTGACTTTC. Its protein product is CATSRGASGANVLTF.

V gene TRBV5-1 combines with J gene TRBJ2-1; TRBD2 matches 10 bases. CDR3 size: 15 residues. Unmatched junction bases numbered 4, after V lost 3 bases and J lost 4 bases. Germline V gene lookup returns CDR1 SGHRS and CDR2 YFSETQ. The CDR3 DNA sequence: TGCGCCAGCAGCTCCGGACTAGCGGTATACAATGAGCAGTTCTTC. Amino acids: CASSSGLAVYNEQFF.